This T cell receptor (beta chain) was profiled in a study of beta chain features in type 1 diabetes (dated by TCRdb to 2016 to 2019). With respect to the entire study: Patients and healthy donors did not differ in mean age, gender distribution, total cell number or subset yield. Whereas all 30 or so donors provided naive and central memory subsets, regulatory and stem cell-like memory subsets were isolated from just 8 patients and roughly 8 healthy donors. The study compared the TCRB repertoires of sorted circulating CD4+ T cell subsets in recently diagnosed type 1 diabetes patients with those in matched healthy donors. A total of about 110,000,000 sorted cells were examined across all samples, and a strong correlation was observed between cell number per subset and RNA yield. Broader findings and caveats from the paper: Fewer insertions and more nucleotide deletions at VDJ recombination sites were observed in patients with type 1 diabetes, implying thymic rearrangement abnormalities. Naive, central memory and regulatory TCRB repertoires appeared more similar among patients than among healthy donors. Because small numbers of individuals were included in the HLA sub-analyses, any influence of HLA type on TCRB rearrangement was left unresolved. Sequencing cDNA rather than genomic DNA could over-represent highly expressing activated cells, although activation and CD3 levels did not differ between groups. Shorter templates might have been favored by PCR, but patient and control samples were amplified and corrected together, so both groups would have been affected equally by any skew. In all four CD4+ subsets, TCRB CDR3 length was moderately but significantly shorter in type 1 diabetes patients.

A word on this clone: The antigen this receptor binds is unknown. Qualities for individual bases were not recorded, and no much larger clone is one base off.

From each donor, a single peripheral blood sample of about 110 mL on average was drawn into heparinised tubes. Using a panel that included CD45RO, CCR7, CD25, CD127, CD95 and CD27, naive, central memory, regulatory and stem cell-like memory CD4+ T cells were sorted on a BD FACSAria II. Every sorted population had a purity above 95%. Right away, PBMCs were isolated by Lymphoprep density gradient centrifugation and were stained directly, with no culture step. So that batch effects would be minimized, each experiment stained and sorted samples in pairs, pairing one healthy donor with one patient. Deletion took 1 base off V and 5 bases off J, with a span of 10 bases between the germline ends. The germline V gene (reference sequence) specifies SGHNT as CDR1 and YYREEE as CDR2. The CDR3 runs 14 amino acids, cysteine and phenylalanine included. Just CDR3 DNA is preserved here, 42 bases in frame from base 1.

The entire amount of isolated RNA was reverse transcribed using the High Capacity cDNA Reverse Transcription Kit, so the sequenced TCRB transcripts were expressed ones. Naive, central memory and regulatory T cell samples underwent deep immunoSEQ sequencing, averaging about 3.57 million total reads per sample. After sorted cells were lysed in RLT buffer, RNA was extracted with DNase-treated RNeasy Micro or Mini kits, with the choice depending on cell number. To prevent cross-contamination, each cell subset was processed individually, whereas patient and healthy donor samples were processed jointly. The immunoSEQ multiplex PCR was used to amplify TCRB sequences from cDNA, yielding 87-bp fragments that span the CDR3 region. Sequencing of the amplicons was done on the Illumina HiSeq platform. As for how the authors treated the data: Synthetic template baselines were used to correct PCR bias computationally, reads within Hamming distance 2 were collapsed together, and singletons that could not be merged were discarded. Reads were aligned to IMGT to assign V, D and J genes, CDR3 length, and insertions or deletions at six rearrangement sites. Clonotype counts were normalized to sorted cell number within each subset before computing true diversity and Gini coefficients with the tcR R package. Repertoire sharing was quantified using the overlap coefficient calculated on TCRB nucleotide sequences. As a proxy for the pre-selection repertoire, out-of-frame TCRB sequences from naive cells were analyzed. The source is immuneACCESS, and TCRdb retained only in-frame sequences with V and J called. Part of the clones is not carried over; for the studies checked, unresolved V genes explain less than half of this, and the remainder is unexplained. The DNA was the basis for D and trimming; V, J and clone size are from that table. This sample is represented by 300,000 to 350,000 clones; 13% of them were singletons. Roughly 0.015% of the sample comes from the top ten.

The chain was built from TRBV5-4 and TRBJ1-5; a tentative D call is TRBD1 (5 bases match). The source material was naive CD4+ T cells from blood. Interpreted using the paper, the cell subset or site label stands for: true naive CD4+ T cells. The clonotype originates from a woman between 18 and 29 years old with type 1 diabetes. The nucleotide sequence is given as TGTGCCAGCAGCTTGACACCCAGGGATCAGCCCCAGCATTTT. This gives the protein CASSLTPRDQPQHF.